This record looks at one T cell receptor beta chain sequence and its context. Its antigen is not identified. The data derive from a study of shared clonotypes between healthy human individuals. Study-wide results and limits: Memory subsets generally showed smaller estimated richness than naive subsets did. Represented genetic and exposure-history diversity was restricted by having few donors.

This CDR3 is 14 amino acids long. CDR1 and CDR2 (germline): LNHDA, SQIVND (reference sequence). Germline trimming cut 6 bases from V and 1 base from J; bases unmatched to any gene: 4. Roughly 27,000 T cell genomes, or about 0.2 ug DNA, went into the sorted-subset replicate PCRs. Generated by immunoSEQ multiplex PCR, the TCRdb table keeps only in-frame clones and is missing some. The sample has 2 million to 2.5 million clones; over 90% are singletons. The sequence derives from a man aged 18 to 30 in good health. Some clones in this sample may be carry-over from other donors' samples. The sequenced sample consisted of naive CD4+ T cells from PBMCs. The sample's subset: CD45RA+ positively selected. The chain carries TRBV19 and TRBJ1-1, with 8 bases lining up with TRBD1. CDR3: CASRLQGANTEAFF. CDR3 in DNA: TGTGCCAGTAGGCTGCAGGGGGCGAACACTGAAGCTTTCTTT.